Given below is one TCR beta chain in context. Produced via immunoSEQ multiplex PCR; TCRdb's table is partial and in-frame only. The sample contains some 150,000 clones, more than 70% of which appear only once. The germline V and J ends were trimmed by 4 bases and 2 bases, with 11 bases remaining between them. This CDR3 contains 14 residues. Germline CDR1 reads SGHRS; CDR2 reads YFSETQ. This entry is derived from a study of blood T cell repertoires in COVID-19. Sequences were obtained from peripheral blood. This receptor was obtained from a woman aged 55-75 years with acute or convalescent COVID-19. The rearrangement uses TRBV5-1 and TRBJ2-3, with D possibly matching TRBD2 (5 bases). CDR3 region: CASSSRTSTDTQYF. CDR3 coding DNA: TGCGCCAGCAGCAGCCGGACTTCCACAGATACGCAGTATTTT.